The entry that follows covers one T cell receptor beta chain sequence. What it binds is unknown. The donors were part of the approximately 120-subject validation cohort, which stood apart from the roughly 700-subject first cohort. This specimen belongs to a study of cytomegalovirus exposure and HLA in healthy donors. General study findings and limits: A list of around 150 TCR beta chains associated with cytomegalovirus was given.

TCRdb's table, derived via immunoSEQ multiplex PCR, lists solely in-frame clones and lacks some. This sample has about 180,000 clones, with approximately 86% found just once. Looked up from germline, CDR1 is SGHTA and CDR2 is FQGTGA. V dropped 2 bases and J dropped 4; count of bases not matched to a gene: 6. The CDR3 loop spans 15 amino acids. The J gene is TRBJ1-1, the V gene TRBV7-3; 8 bases line up with TRBD1. The sequence was obtained from a man aged 18 to 30 in good health and CMV-seropositive. The sequenced material came from PBMCs. The CDR3 region is CASSLGGQGVTEAFF. The CDR3 DNA sequence: TGTGCCAGCAGCTTAGGCGGACAGGGTGTCACTGAAGCTTTCTTT.